This TCR beta chain was captured in a study of blood T cell repertoires in COVID-19 (dated by TCRdb to the early 2020s). Regarding the complete study: Collaborator samples came from the United States, Italy and Spain and covered acute and convalescent phases of COVID-19. The prospective study material was composed of cDNA or gDNA derived from T cells, B-cell-depleted T cells, or PBMCs. Subjects who had been exposed to COVID-19, were actively infected with it, or had recovered from it provided the deeply sampled blood TCRbeta repertoires that made up the dataset. The repertoires were released in a freely available public database meant as a resource for research on the immune response to SARS-CoV-2. Samples were obtained from the ongoing ImmuneRACE study (first 160 participants) and from some 1,200 subjects provided by 6 global collaborators. Nearly every sample came with metadata listing a de-identified subject ID, COVID-19 status, age in years and sex. Where HLA class I and class II types were available, the types were taken from metadata supplied by the sample provider, not from assay-based typing. Broader findings and caveats from the paper: The amount of clinical and demographic metadata varied by source and participant and was provided uncurated.

One collaborating source in Seattle enrolled patients while the patients were actively infected and followed the patients over time throughout the course of disease. Each collaborating institution followed its own protocols to collect whole blood in K2EDTA tubes. Collaborator samples were shipped for TCRbeta analysis as frozen whole blood, isolated PBMCs, or DNA extracted from either sample type. Concerning this clone: Its antigen is not yet known. The sample holds no much larger clone one base away, and base qualities are not on file.

TCRbeta CDR3 regions were amplified from genomic DNA using the immunoSEQ Assay, a bias-controlled multiplex PCR. The original methods were these. Nucleated cell counts per sample were estimated from amplification of reference gene primers within the assay. Sequence reads were collapsed and filtered to measure the absolute abundance of every unique TCRbeta CDR3 rearrangement. Productive Simpson clonality was computed per sample as the square root of Simpson's diversity index over productive rearrangements. This immuneACCESS table, as held by TCRdb, lists in-frame sequences with V and J called but not all clones. Of the missing ones, under half trace to an unresolved V gene in checked studies; the others have no known cause. Clonal size and the V and J genes are those of that table, whereas D and trimming came from the DNA. The sample profile shows 150,000 to 200,000 clones; roughly 81% of them were found once. The ten largest clones capture 9.5% to 11% of the sample.

Taken from cysteine to phenylalanine, the CDR3 has 16 residues. The CDR3 DNA has 48 bases and is translated from base 1. CDR1 and CDR2 are read off the germline V gene (reference sequence) as SEHNR and FQNEAQ. Trimming at the junction amounts to 5 bases on V and 3 bases on J, and the germline ends lie 19 bases apart. The TCR comes from a middle-aged woman with COVID-19, enrolled during active disease. The V gene is TRBV7-9 and the J gene is TRBJ1-2, with TRBD1 tentatively as D gene (5 bases match). The specimen sequenced was peripheral blood. CDR3 region: CASSPTGAGWDYGYTF. In nucleotide form, the sequence is TGTGCCAGCAGCCCCACAGGCGCGGGGTGGGACTATGGCTACACCTTC.